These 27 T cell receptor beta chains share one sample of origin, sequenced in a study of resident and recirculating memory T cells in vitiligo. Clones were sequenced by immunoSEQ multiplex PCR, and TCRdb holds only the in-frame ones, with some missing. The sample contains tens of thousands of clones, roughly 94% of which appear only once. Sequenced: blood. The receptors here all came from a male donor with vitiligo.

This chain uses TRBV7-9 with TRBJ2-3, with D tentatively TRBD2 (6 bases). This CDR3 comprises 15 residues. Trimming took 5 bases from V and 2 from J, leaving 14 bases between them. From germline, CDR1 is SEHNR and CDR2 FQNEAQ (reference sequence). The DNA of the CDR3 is TGTGCCAGCAGCGGGTGGGGGGAGTTCACAGATACGCAGTATTTT. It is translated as CASSGWGEFTDTQYF.

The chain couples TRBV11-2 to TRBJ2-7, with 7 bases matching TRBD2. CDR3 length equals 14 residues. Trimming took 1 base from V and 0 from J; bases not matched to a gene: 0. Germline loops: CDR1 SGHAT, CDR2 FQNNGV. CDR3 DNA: TGTGCCAGCAGCTTAGGCGGGAGCTCCTACGAGCAGTACTTC. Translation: CASSLGGSSYEQYF.

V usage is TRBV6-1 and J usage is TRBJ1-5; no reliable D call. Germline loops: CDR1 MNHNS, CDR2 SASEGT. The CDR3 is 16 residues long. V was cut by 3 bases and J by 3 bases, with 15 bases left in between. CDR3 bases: TGTGCCAGCAGTGACGGGGTTCTCCTTATCAATCAGCCCCAGCATTTT. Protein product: CASSDGVLLINQPQHF.

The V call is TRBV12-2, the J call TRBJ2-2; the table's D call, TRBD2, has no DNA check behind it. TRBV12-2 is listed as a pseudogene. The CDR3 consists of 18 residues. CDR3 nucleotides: TGTGCAAGTCGCCCACCTCCAGGACTAGCGGGAGTGACCGGGGAGCTGTTTTTT. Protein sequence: CASRPPPGLAGVTGELFF.

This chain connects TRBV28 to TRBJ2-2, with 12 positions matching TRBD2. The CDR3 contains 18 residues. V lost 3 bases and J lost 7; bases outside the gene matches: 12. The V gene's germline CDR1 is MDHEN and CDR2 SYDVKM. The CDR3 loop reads CASSLQHLAGGPIGELFF. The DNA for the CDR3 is TGTGCCAGCAGTTTGCAACACCTAGCGGGAGGGCCGATCGGGGAGCTGTTTTTT.

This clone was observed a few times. DNA for the CDR3: TGTGCCAGCAGACGACTAGCGGGAGGGGGGGAGACCCAGTACTTC. Its translation is CASRRLAGGGETQYF. The J gene is TRBJ2-5, the V gene TRBV28; TRBD2 aligns across 14 bases. V dropped 6 bases and J dropped 5; count of bases not matched to a gene: 5. Per germline, CDR1 MDHEN and CDR2 SYDVKM. There are 15 residues in the CDR3. The full variable domain, with the rest looked up from reference TRBV28 and TRBJ2-5, is DVKVTQSSRYLVKRTGEKVFLECVQDMDHENMFWYRQDPGLGLRLIYFSYDVKMKEKGDIPEGYSVSREKKERFSLILESASTNQTSMYLCASRRLAGGGETQYFGPGTRLLVL.

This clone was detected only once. CDR3 DNA: TGCGCCAGCAGCCACACTAGCGGAGTTATCTCCTACAATGAGCAGTTCTTC. It codes for CASSHTSGVISYNEQFF. The chain carries TRBV5-1 and TRBJ2-1, with TRBD2 matching over 8 bases. The CDR3 totals 17 residues. J lost 0 bases, V lost 4 bases, and 9 bases had no gene match. Germline V CDR1 and CDR2: SGHRS, YFSETQ.

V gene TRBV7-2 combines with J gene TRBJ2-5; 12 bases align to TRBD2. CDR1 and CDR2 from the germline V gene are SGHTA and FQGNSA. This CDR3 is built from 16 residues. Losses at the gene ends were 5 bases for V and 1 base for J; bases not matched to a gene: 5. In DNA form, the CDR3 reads TGTGCCAGCAGCACCGGGACTAGCGGGCCCCAAGAGACCCAGTACTTC. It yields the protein CASSTGTSGPQETQYF.

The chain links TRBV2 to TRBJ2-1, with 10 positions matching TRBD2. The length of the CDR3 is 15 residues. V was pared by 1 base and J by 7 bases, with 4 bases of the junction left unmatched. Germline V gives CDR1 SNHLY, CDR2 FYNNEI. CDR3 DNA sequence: TGTGCCAGCAGTGAAGAGGGGACTAGCGTGAATGAGCAGTTCTTC. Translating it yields CASSEEGTSVNEQFF.

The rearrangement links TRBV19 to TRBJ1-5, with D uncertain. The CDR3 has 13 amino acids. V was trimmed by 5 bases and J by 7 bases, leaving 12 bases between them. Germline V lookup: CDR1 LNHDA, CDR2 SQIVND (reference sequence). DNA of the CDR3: TGTGCCAGTAGTTCCCAAACTTGGCAGCCCCAGCATTTT. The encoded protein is CASSSQTWQPQHF.

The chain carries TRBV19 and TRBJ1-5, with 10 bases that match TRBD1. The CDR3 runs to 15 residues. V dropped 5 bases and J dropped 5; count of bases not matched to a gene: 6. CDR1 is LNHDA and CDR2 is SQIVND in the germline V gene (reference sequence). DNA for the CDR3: TGTGCCAGTAGTCGACAGGGGGCCCTAGATCAGCCCCAGCATTTT. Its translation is CASSRQGALDQPQHF.

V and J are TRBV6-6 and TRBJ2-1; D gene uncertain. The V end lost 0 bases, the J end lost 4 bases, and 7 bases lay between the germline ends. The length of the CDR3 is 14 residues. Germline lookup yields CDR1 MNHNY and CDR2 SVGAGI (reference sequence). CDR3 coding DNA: TGTGCCAGCAGTTACTCTGCAACATACAATGAGCAGTTCTTC. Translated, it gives CASSYSATYNEQFF.

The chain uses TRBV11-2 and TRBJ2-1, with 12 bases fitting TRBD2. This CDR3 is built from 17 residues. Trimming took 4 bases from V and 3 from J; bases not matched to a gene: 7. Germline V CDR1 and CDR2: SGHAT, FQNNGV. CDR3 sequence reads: CASSSRLAGVGYNEQFF. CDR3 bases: TGTGCCAGCAGCTCCAGACTAGCGGGAGTTGGCTACAATGAGCAGTTCTTC.

CDR3 residues: CASSYPRARGSYEQYF. The CDR3 DNA reads TGTGCCAGCAGTTACCCGAGGGCCAGAGGTTCCTACGAGCAGTACTTC. This chain uses TRBV6-5 with TRBJ2-7, with D perhaps matching TRBD2 (5 bases). V gave up 2 bases and J gave up 1 base, with 15 bases separating them. The CDR3 extends over 16 amino acids. Germline V CDR1 and CDR2: MNHEY, SVGAGI.

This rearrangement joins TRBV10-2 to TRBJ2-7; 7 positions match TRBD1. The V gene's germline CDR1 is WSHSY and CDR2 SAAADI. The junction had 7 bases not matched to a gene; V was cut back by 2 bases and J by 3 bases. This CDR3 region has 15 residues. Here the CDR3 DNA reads TGCGCCAGCAGTGAGCCCCAAACAGGGGTCTACGAGCAGTACTTC. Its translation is CASSEPQTGVYEQYF.

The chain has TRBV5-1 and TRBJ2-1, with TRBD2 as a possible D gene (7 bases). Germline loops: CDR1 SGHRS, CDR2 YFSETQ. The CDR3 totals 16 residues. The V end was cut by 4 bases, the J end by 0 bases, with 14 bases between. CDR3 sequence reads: CASSPRGGVSYNEQFF. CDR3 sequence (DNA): TGCGCCAGCAGCCCCAGGGGAGGGGTCTCCTACAATGAGCAGTTCTTC.

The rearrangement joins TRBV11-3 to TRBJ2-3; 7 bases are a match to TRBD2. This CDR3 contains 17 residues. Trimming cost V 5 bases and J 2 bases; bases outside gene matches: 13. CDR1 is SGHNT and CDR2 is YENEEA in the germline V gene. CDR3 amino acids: CASSPGVGGTLTDTQYF. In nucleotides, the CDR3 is TGTGCCAGCAGCCCGGGGGTGGGGGGGACTCTCACAGATACGCAGTATTTT.

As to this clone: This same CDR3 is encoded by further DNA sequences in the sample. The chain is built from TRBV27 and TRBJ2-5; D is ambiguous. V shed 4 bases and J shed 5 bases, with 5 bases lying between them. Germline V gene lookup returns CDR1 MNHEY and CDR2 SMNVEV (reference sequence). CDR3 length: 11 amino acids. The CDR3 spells CASSSRETQYF. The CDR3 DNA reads TGTGCCAGCAGTTCCCGGGAGACCCAGTACTTC.

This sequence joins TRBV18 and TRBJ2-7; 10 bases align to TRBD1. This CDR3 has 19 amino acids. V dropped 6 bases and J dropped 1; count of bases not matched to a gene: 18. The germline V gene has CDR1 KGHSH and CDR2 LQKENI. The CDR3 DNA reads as TGTGCCAGCTCGAGTCTCTATCCGCGGGACAGGGGCATATCCTACGAGCAGTACTTC. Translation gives CASSSLYPRDRGISYEQYF.

The CDR3 loop is CASRTRHENTEAFF. In DNA form, the CDR3 reads TGTGCCAGCAGGACTAGACACGAGAACACTGAAGCTTTCTTT. The gene calls are TRBV28 and TRBJ1-1, with D unclear. Deletions cut 6 bases from V and 1 base from J, with 12 bases between. Germline loops: CDR1 MDHEN, CDR2 SYDVKM. The length of the CDR3 is 14 residues. The complete variable domain, with remaining parts taken from reference TRBV28 and TRBJ1-1, reads DVKVTQSSRYLVKRTGEKVFLECVQDMDHENMFWYRQDPGLGLRLIYFSYDVKMKEKGDIPEGYSVSREKKERFSLILESASTNQTSMYLCASRTRHENTEAFFGQGTRLTVV.

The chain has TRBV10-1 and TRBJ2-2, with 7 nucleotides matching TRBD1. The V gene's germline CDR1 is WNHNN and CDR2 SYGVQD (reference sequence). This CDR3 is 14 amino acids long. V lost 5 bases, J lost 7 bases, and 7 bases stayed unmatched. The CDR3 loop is CASSPDRVDGELFF. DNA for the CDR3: TGCGCCAGCAGTCCCGACAGGGTGGACGGGGAGCTGTTTTTT.

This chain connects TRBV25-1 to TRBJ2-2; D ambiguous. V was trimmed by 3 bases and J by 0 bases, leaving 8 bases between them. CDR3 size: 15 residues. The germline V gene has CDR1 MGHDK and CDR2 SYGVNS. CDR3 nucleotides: TGTGCCAGCAGTGACGCTAGGCCGAACACCGGGGAGCTGTTTTTT. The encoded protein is CASSDARPNTGELFF.

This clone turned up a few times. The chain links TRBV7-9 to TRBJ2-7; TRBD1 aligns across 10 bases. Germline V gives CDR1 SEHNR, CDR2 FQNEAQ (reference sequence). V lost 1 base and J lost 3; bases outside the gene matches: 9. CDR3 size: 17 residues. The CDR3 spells CASSLGAGTGVLYEQYF. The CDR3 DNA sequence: TGTGCCAGCAGCTTAGGGGCTGGGACAGGGGTCCTCTACGAGCAGTACTTC.

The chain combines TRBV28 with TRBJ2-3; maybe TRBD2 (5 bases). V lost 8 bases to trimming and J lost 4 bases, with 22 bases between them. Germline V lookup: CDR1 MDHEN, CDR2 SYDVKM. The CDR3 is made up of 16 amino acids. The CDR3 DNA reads TGTGCCAGCGGATTACTAGATAAACCCAAGGCAGATACGCAGTATTTT. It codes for CASGLLDKPKADTQYF.

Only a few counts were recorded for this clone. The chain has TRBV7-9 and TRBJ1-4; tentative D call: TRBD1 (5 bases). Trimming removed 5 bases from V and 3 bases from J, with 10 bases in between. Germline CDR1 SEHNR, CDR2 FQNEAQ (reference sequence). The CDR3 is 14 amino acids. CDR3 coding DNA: TGTGCCAGCAGCATACGACAGTCTAATGAAAAACTGTTTTTT. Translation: CASSIRQSNEKLFF.

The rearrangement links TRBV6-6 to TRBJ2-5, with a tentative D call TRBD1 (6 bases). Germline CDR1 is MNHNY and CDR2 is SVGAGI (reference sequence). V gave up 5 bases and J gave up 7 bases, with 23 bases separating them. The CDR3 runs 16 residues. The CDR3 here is CASSRPWTVEVWTQYF. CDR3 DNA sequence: TGTGCCAGCAGTCGTCCGTGGACAGTGGAGGTCTGGACCCAGTACTTC.

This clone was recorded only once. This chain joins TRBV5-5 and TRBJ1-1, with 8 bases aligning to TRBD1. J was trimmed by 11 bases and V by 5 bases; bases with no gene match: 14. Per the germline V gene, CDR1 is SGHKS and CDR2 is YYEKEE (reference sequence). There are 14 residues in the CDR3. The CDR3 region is CASRLSLTGGEAFF. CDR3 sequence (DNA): TGTGCCAGCAGACTCTCCTTAACAGGGGGAGAGGCTTTCTTT.